The 18 T cell receptor beta chains in this list originate from one sample, sequenced in a study of T-cell memory formation after mild COVID-19. TCRdb itself ran the 5' RACE reads through MiXCR, one entry per CDR3 protein. The table lists 200,000 to 300,000 distinct CDR3 sequences, approximately 9% of them singletons. The sample taken for sequencing was PBMCs or a T cell subset sorted from them (not recorded which). These TCRs come from a young man who had mild COVID-19 (a few samples of this study predate the infection). Cell type and time point are not known.

This clonotype was counted ten times or more. CDR3 sequence (DNA): TGCGCCAGCAGTCGGTCCGGGAACACTGAAGCTTTCTTT. It specifies CASSRSGNTEAFF. This chain uses TRBV23-1 with TRBJ1-1; unclear D gene. TRBV23-1 is recorded as an ORF, its role being uncertain. V shed 4 bases and J shed 1 base, with 7 bases lying between them. The CDR3 is 13 amino acids.

The count of this clonotype is one. The chain combines TRBV5-1 with TRBJ2-7; D possibly corresponds to TRBD2 (5 bases). Germline V gene sequence: CDR1 SGHRS, CDR2 YFSETQ. The CDR3 sequence is 17 residues long. Trimming cost V 4 bases and J 1 base, with 21 bases left between them. In DNA, the CDR3 is TGCGCCAGCAGCCGGAGGTTATCGAGCGGCGTATCCTACGAGCAGTACTTC. As protein: CASSRRLSSGVSYEQYF. The whole variable domain, remainder taken from reference TRBV5-1 and TRBJ2-7, is KAGVTQTPRYLIKTRGQQVTLSCSPISGHRSVSWYQQTPGQGLQFLFEYFSETQRNKGNFPGRFSGRQFSNSRSEMNVSTLELGDSALYLCASSRRLSSGVSYEQYFGPGTRLTVT.

This clonotype was found a few times. The rearrangement uses TRBV12-3 or TRBV12-4 and TRBJ2-7, with D maybe TRBD2 (6 bases). V lost 5 bases and J lost 1, with 12 bases in between. This CDR3 has 14 residues. CDR3: CASSRGSRSYEQYF. CDR3 in DNA: TGTGCCAGCAGTCGGGGGTCGAGGTCCTACGAGCAGTACTTC.

The chain uses TRBV9 and TRBJ1-3; 7 bases match TRBD1. In germline, CDR1 is SGDLS, CDR2 YYNGEE. Trimming removed 3 bases from V and 0 bases from J; junction bases left unmatched: 6. The CDR3 has 16 residues. CDR3 DNA: TGTGCCAGCAGCGAAGGGACAGCCGACTCTGGAAACACCATATATTTT. This translates into CASSEGTADSGNTIYF.

This clonotype appeared a few times. The chain combines TRBV4-3 with TRBJ2-3, with 10 bases lining up with TRBD1. The CDR3 totals 15 residues. V shed 0 bases, J shed 4 bases, and the junction held 1 base outside the gene matches. From germline, CDR1 is LGHNA and CDR2 YSLEER. The CDR3 DNA is TGCGCCAGCAGCCAAGAGGGACAGGGGTCAGATACGCAGTATTTT. This encodes CASSQEGQGSDTQYF.

CDR3 residues: CASSLVPGPSGANVLTF. DNA for the CDR3: TGTGCCAGCAGCTTAGTTCCGGGTCCCTCTGGGGCCAACGTCCTGACTTTC. V and J are TRBV11-2 and TRBJ2-6; no clear D gene. The CDR3 runs to 17 residues. V was shortened by 1 base and J by 0 bases, with 10 bases between the two germline ends. Germline V gives CDR1 SGHAT, CDR2 FQNNGV.

This clonotype was counted only a few times. This chain connects TRBV3-1 to TRBJ1-1; D gene ambiguous. V lost 4 bases, J lost 3 bases, and 15 bases lay in between. Looked up from germline, CDR1 is LGHDT and CDR2 is YNNKEL (reference sequence). The CDR3 consists of 15 residues. The CDR3 is CASSLPGGRDTEAFF. The DNA of the CDR3 is TGTGCCAGCAGCCTTCCTGGAGGGAGGGACACTGAAGCTTTCTTT.

This chain joins TRBV5-1 and TRBJ2-3; 8 nucleotides match TRBD1. This CDR3 is built from 14 residues. The V gene's germline CDR1 is SGHRS and CDR2 YFSETQ. V lost 8 bases, J lost 4 bases, and 9 bases stayed unmatched. The CDR3 loop reads CASFDRGGSDTQYF. The CDR3 nucleotides are TGCGCCAGTTTTGACAGGGGTGGGTCAGATACGCAGTATTTT.

This clonotype was picked up a small number of times. The V and J genes are TRBV6-2 or TRBV6-3 and TRBJ1-2; TRBD1 agrees at 9 bases. The CDR3 is 16 residues long. Trimming took 7 bases from V and 5 from J; bases not matched to a gene: 14. CDR1 is MNHEY and CDR2 is SVGEGT in the germline V gene. CDR3 in amino acids: CASNLRTGDVRYGYTF. As DNA, the CDR3 is TGTGCCAGCAACCTCAGGACAGGGGATGTCCGATATGGCTACACCTTC.

This clonotype was picked up a small number of times. The chain joins TRBV7-9 to TRBJ2-7; TRBD1 aligns across 7 bases. The CDR3 extends over 14 amino acids. With 8 bases clipped from V and 4 bases from J, the junction kept 11 bases outside the gene matches. CDR1 and CDR2 from the germline V gene are SEHNR and FQNEAQ (reference sequence). CDR3 bases: TGTGCCAGCCGAAAAACAGGGGATTTATACGAGCAGTACTTC. Protein: CASRKTGDLYEQYF.

This CDR3 is CASSLEVWWGQPYAEAFF. CDR3 in DNA: TGCGCCAGCAGCTTGGAAGTCTGGTGGGGACAGCCTTACGCTGAAGCTTTCTTT. The chain links TRBV5-1 to TRBJ1-1; the match to TRBD1 covers 7 bases. This CDR3 spans 18 amino acids. The V segment lost 0 bases and the J segment 6 bases; nucleotides outside the gene matches: 17. The germline V gene encodes CDR1 SGHRS and CDR2 YFSETQ.

In this sample, this clonotype turned up a few times. The J gene is TRBJ2-7, the V gene TRBV5-1, with 7 bases fitting TRBD1. The V segment lost 1 base and the J segment 3 bases; nucleotides outside the gene matches: 4. This CDR3 contains 14 residues. Germline loops: CDR1 SGHRS, CDR2 YFSETQ. This chain's CDR3 is CASSLIGTDYEQYV. CDR3 nucleotide sequence: TGCGCCAGCAGCTTGATCGGGACAGACTACGAGCAGTACGTC.

The chain uses TRBV7-6 and TRBJ2-1; TRBD2 aligns across 11 bases. The CDR3 is 20 residues long. The V and J ends lost 3 bases and 0 bases, in that order; junction bases with no gene match: 13. Germline CDR1 SGHVS, CDR2 FNYEAQ. The CDR3 bases are TGTGCCAGCAGCTTCCACTTACGGACTAGCGGGCAAAGCTCCTACAATGAGCAGTTCTTC. It codes for CASSFHLRTSGQSSYNEQFF.

This clonotype was observed a handful of times. The chain has TRBV28 and TRBJ2-5, with D possibly matching TRBD2 (5 bases). The germline CDR1 and CDR2 sequences are MDHEN and SYDVKM. The CDR3 loop spans 13 amino acids. V shed 5 bases and J shed 2 bases, with 9 bases lying between them. The CDR3 nucleotides read TGTGCCAGCAGTGGACTTATGCAAGAGACCCAGTACTTC. This encodes CASSGLMQETQYF.

The chain is built from TRBV5-5 and TRBJ2-7, with 7 bases that match TRBD1. CDR1 SGHKS and CDR2 YYEKEE come from the germline V gene (reference sequence). The J segment lost 2 bases and the V segment lost 5 bases, leaving 10 bases of the junction unmatched. The CDR3 spans 15 residues. The DNA for the CDR3 is TGTGCCAGCAGTCTTGAGACAGGGAGACCCTACGAGCAGTACTTC. It is translated as CASSLETGRPYEQYF.

This rearrangement joins TRBV4-1 to TRBJ2-1, with 15 positions matching TRBD2. Germline loops: CDR1 MGHRA, CDR2 YSYEKL. The CDR3 length is 18 residues. The ends lost 0 bases at V and 4 bases at J; junction bases unmatched: 4. This chain's CDR3 is CASSQDPGLAGGYNEQFF. Written as DNA, the CDR3 is TGCGCCAGCAGCCAAGATCCAGGACTAGCGGGGGGGTACAATGAGCAGTTCTTC.

V gene TRBV6-6 combines with J gene TRBJ2-7; TRBD1 matches 8 bases. Germline CDR1 MNHNY, CDR2 SVGAGI (reference sequence). Unmatched junction bases numbered 8, after V lost 6 bases and J lost 1 base. CDR3 size: 15 residues. The CDR3 loop reads CASSPTGAPSYEQYV. CDR3 nucleotides: TGTGCCAGCAGCCCGACAGGGGCCCCTTCCTACGAGCAGTACGTC.

This clonotype was recorded a few times. V and J are TRBV11-2 and TRBJ2-7, with a tentative D call TRBD2 (6 bases). The CDR3 is 12 residues long. From germline, CDR1 is SGHAT and CDR2 FQNNGV. V was shortened by 8 bases and J by 4 bases, with 12 bases between the two germline ends. The CDR3 nucleotides read TGTGCCAGCGGGCGGGACCTTTACGAGCAGTACGTC. Translated, it gives CASGRDLYEQYV.